The 11 T cell receptor beta chains given below trace back to one sample, sequenced in a study of blood T cells in healthy people across ages. Primed by a sample-barcoded 5' primer and a J-beta primer mix, a second PCR proceeded for roughly 6 to 12 cycles. A single record per CDR3 protein comes from TCRdb applying MiXCR to the 5' RACE reads. The table records fewer than 1,000,000 distinct CDR3 sequences, under 45% of them present only once. Sequencing input: blood. All receptors come from a man between 60 and 75 years old in good health.

V usage is TRBV4-1 and J usage is TRBJ2-6, with D unresolved. This CDR3 spans 16 amino acids. Germline-derived CDR1 and CDR2 are MGHRA and YSYEKL. Trimming took off 3 bases at V and 1 base at J, with 10 bases between the two ends. CDR3 sequence: CASSHFTLSGANVLTF. The CDR3 DNA reads as TGCGCCAGCAGCCACTTTACCCTTTCTGGGGCCAACGTCCTGACTTTC.

This clonotype has a handful of counts. The chain employs TRBV14 and TRBJ2-1, with TRBD2 as a possible D gene (6 bases). Germline CDR1 is SGHDN and CDR2 is FVKESK. The CDR3 is 14 amino acids. Trimming removed 3 bases at V and 6 bases at J, with 12 bases between. The CDR3 reads CASSQELRGNEQFF. As DNA, the CDR3 is TGTGCCAGCAGCCAGGAACTGCGGGGCAATGAGCAGTTCTTC.

The chain couples TRBV20-1 to TRBJ1-2, with D perhaps matching TRBD1 (6 bases). With 3 bases removed from V and 4 bases from J, the gap between germline ends came to 15 bases. This CDR3 has 14 amino acids. Germline CDR1 and CDR2: DFQATT and SNEGSKA (reference sequence). The CDR3 DNA reads as TGCAGTGCTAGTCCCGAGAGAGGGGGCTATGGCTACACCTTC. This codes for CSASPERGGYGYTF.

Turning to this clonotype: The junction differs from germline at one of its ends, possibly a read error. This chain connects TRBV9 to TRBJ2-1; D gene uncertain. The CDR3 runs to 13 residues. Germline loops: CDR1 SGDLS, CDR2 YYNGEE. The CDR3 protein is CASSGGSYNKQFF. CDR3 coding DNA: TGTGCCAGCAGCGGCGGCTCCTACAATAAGCAGTTCTTC. Complete variable domain (other parts from reference TRBV9 and TRBJ2-1): DSGVTQTPKHLITATGQRVTLRCSPRSGDLSVYWYQQSLDQGLQFLIQYYNGEERAKGNILERFSAQQFPDLHSELNLSSLELGDSALYFCASSGGSYNKQFFGPGTRLTVL.

This chain joins TRBV2 and TRBJ2-7, with 9 bases aligning to TRBD1. The germline V gene has CDR1 SNHLY and CDR2 FYNNEI. V lost 7 bases and J lost 7; bases outside the gene matches: 8. This CDR3 has 13 residues. CDR3 protein: CASTRDRENEQYF. CDR3 in DNA: TGTGCCAGCACCCGGGACAGGGAAAATGAGCAGTACTTC.

This clonotype showed up just once. CDR3 residues: CSARKDRAYGQPQHF. The CDR3 DNA is TGCAGTGCTAGGAAAGACAGGGCGTACGGTCAGCCCCAGCATTTT. The chain has TRBV20-1 and TRBJ1-5, with TRBD1 matching 7 bases. The CDR3 length is 15 residues. V was pared by 3 bases and J by 6 bases, with 11 bases of the junction left unmatched. Germline CDR1 reads DFQATT; CDR2 reads SNEGSKA (reference sequence).

The gene calls are TRBV20-1 and TRBJ2-1; D unclear. This CDR3 contains 13 residues. Germline V lookup: CDR1 DFQATT, CDR2 SNEGSKA (reference sequence). V lost 3 bases and J lost 8, with 14 bases in between. This CDR3 is CSASYVRIDEQFF. CDR3 bases: TGCAGTGCTAGTTATGTTAGAATCGATGAGCAGTTCTTC.

This clonotype was counted only a few times. J is TRBJ1-4 and V is TRBV4-3; D call uncertain. With 0 bases removed from V and 8 bases from J, the gap between germline ends came to 10 bases. Per the germline V gene, CDR1 is LGHNA and CDR2 is YSLEER. The CDR3 totals 14 residues. DNA for the CDR3: TGCGCCAGCAGCCAAGAGACTGGGTCGGAAAAACTGTTTTTT. Amino acids: CASSQETGSEKLFF.

This clonotype was observed a handful of times. In DNA form, the CDR3 reads TGTGCCAGCAGTTACTCGACGGAGAGGCTTGAAGCTTTCTTT. This gives the protein CASSYSTERLEAFF. The chain combines TRBV6-6 with TRBJ1-1; D remains ambiguous. This CDR3 spans 14 amino acids. Trimming stripped 0 bases from V and 7 bases from J, with 12 bases between. Per the germline V gene, CDR1 is MNHNY and CDR2 is SVGAGI (reference sequence).

The rearrangement joins TRBV2 to TRBJ2-7; TRBD1 is a possible D gene (6 bases). From germline, CDR1 is SNHLY and CDR2 FYNNEI. The CDR3 has 12 residues. Between the trimmed V and J ends, which lost 7 bases and 2 bases, there was a span of 9 bases. The CDR3 loop reads CASMDSTYEQYF. The CDR3 nucleotides are TGTGCCAGCATGGACAGCACCTACGAGCAGTACTTC.

The chain couples TRBV7-3 to TRBJ1-2; D not resolved. The V and J ends lost 3 bases and 3 bases respectively, with 11 bases between them. The V gene's germline CDR1 is SGHTA and CDR2 FQGTGA. This CDR3 has 14 amino acids. The CDR3 loop is CASSLGHRDYGYTF. The CDR3 DNA sequence: TGTGCCAGCAGCTTGGGCCATAGAGACTATGGCTACACCTTC.